A selection of T cell receptor beta chains follows, all from one sample in a study of T cells in Graves' hyperthyroidism and ophthalmopathy. TCRdb re-derived calls from the multiplex PCR reads in MiXCR, one entry per CDR3 protein. The sample contains 750,000 to 950,000 distinct CDR3 sequences, 38% of which appear only once. The sample consisted of blood. The receptor source for this set is a young man with Graves' hyperthyroidism. CDR3s include the opening cysteine and the closing phenylalanine or tryptophan.

V gene	J gene	CDR3 protein
TRBV15	TRBJ2-5	CATSRNTGTSIETQYF
TRBV7-9	TRBJ2-2	CASWAVTGELFF
TRBV20-1	TRBJ2-6	CSAWANVLTF
TRBV20-1	TRBJ2-2	CSAREQSAGLTGELFF
TRBV2	TRBJ1-1	CASSDNGRGTEAFF
TRBV12-3/TRBV12-4	TRBJ2-7	CASSLPSPGGEQYF
TRBV29-1	TRBJ2-5	CSVEVAGGRETQYF
TRBV11-1	TRBJ1-1	CASSTRATVNTEAFF
TRBV24-1	TRBJ1-5	CASSSHSVQPQHF
TRBV12-3/TRBV12-4	TRBJ1-6	CASRGDDSPLHF
TRBV7-9	TRBJ1-6	CASTTGRVISYNSPLHF
TRBV20-1	TRBJ2-2	CSAEDYLNTGELFF
TRBV19	TRBJ1-3	CARGRGPYSGNTIYF
TRBV4-3	TRBJ1-1	CASSQPPDGEAFF
TRBV7-2	TRBJ1-3	CASSFEGSSGNTIYF
TRBV20-1	TRBJ2-5	CSLARGAYVTQYF
TRBV9	TRBJ1-5	CASSVDSGANQPQHF
TRBV15	TRBJ1-2	CATSFPGTGGYGYTF
TRBV2	TRBJ1-5	CASSERGRGQPQHF
TRBV19	TRBJ1-1	CATLGGGTEAFF
TRBV29-1	TRBJ2-5	CSVGRVVETQYF
TRBV7-8	TRBJ1-5	CASMTGDQPQHF
TRBV10-3	TRBJ2-7	CASSYGPDRRHEQYF
TRBV2	TRBJ2-7	CASSAPGATDEQYF
TRBV19	TRBJ1-5	CASSGGQNQPQHF
TRBV12-3/TRBV12-4	TRBJ1-3	CASSNLLSGNTIYF
TRBV16	TRBJ1-1	CASSQYGWDTEAFF
TRBV5-6	TRBJ1-1	CASSLADFRDTEAFF
TRBV7-9	TRBJ2-7	CASSPGTESSYEQYF
TRBV12-3/TRBV12-4	TRBJ2-7	CASSFGTGVGEQYF
TRBV7-9	TRBJ2-2	CASSWGGLFF
TRBV20-1	TRBJ2-7	CSAKHPGLAGNEQYF
TRBV9	TRBJ2-7	CASSVVTSGSYEQYF
TRBV7-9	TRBJ2-7	CASSGGLEQYF
TRBV12-3/TRBV12-4	TRBJ2-7	CASRIGRSPQYF
TRBV25-1	TRBJ2-7	CASNPGRWDEQYF
TRBV29-1	TRBJ1-1	CSANRVSNTEAFF
TRBV13	TRBJ2-7	CASSFGALDEQYF
TRBV25-1	TRBJ2-3	CASSEPSGGPDTQYF
TRBV5-6	TRBJ2-7	CASSSRGTGSSYEQYF
TRBV4-1	TRBJ2-7	CASSLRGGDLRDF
TRBV29-1	TRBJ2-5	CSAFLVETQYF
TRBV7-2	TRBJ1-2	CASSSPGLQGQGYTF
TRBV2	TRBJ1-3	CASSEQLSGNTIYF
TRBV7-9	TRBJ1-1	CAADRVNTEAFF
TRBV6-5	TRBJ2-5	CASSSTLRSGETQYF
TRBV28	TRBJ1-5	CASRQGWQPQHF
TRBV7-9	TRBJ1-1	CASSSRLTEAFF
TRBV5-5	TRBJ1-1	CASSMGHMNTEAFF
TRBV4-3	TRBJ1-5	CASSRGTGSQPQHF
TRBV20-1	TRBJ1-1	CSGLKGGSRTEAFF